This T cell receptor (beta chain) was profiled in a study of beta chain features in type 1 diabetes. The CDR3 length is 15 residues. Trimming shortened V by 0 bases and J by 5 bases, and 13 bases separated the two germline ends. The germline gives CDR1 MGHRA, CDR2 YSYEKL. Expressed TCRB transcripts got sequenced, as all isolated RNA was reverse transcribed. The protocol was immunoSEQ multiplex PCR, while the TCRdb copy is restricted to in-frame clones and leaves out a portion. Among roughly 400,000 clones listed, approximately 15% were seen once. The chain combines TRBV4-1 with TRBJ2-5, with D unclear. The receptor was derived from a man in his thirties or forties in good health. Sequenced sample: naive CD4+ T cells from blood. The chain's CDR3 is CASSQDSSLTETQYF. The CDR3, as DNA: TGCGCCAGCAGCCAAGATTCAAGTTTAACTGAGACCCAGTACTTC.